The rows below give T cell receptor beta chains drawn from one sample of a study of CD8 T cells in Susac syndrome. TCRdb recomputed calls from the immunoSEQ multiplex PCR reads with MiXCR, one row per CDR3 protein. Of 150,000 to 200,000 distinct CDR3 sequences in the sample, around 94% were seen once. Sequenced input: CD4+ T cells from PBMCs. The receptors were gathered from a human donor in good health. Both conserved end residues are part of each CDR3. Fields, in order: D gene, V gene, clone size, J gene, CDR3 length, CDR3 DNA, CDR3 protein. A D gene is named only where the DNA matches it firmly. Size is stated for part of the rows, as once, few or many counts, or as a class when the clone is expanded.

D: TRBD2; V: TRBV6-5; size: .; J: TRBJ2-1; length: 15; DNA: TGTGCCAGCAGCTCACCTAGCGGGGGGAGGGGTGAGCAGTTCTTC; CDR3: CASSSPSGGRGEQFF
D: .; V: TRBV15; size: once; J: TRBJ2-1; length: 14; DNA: TGTGCCACCAGCAGAGATGGGCTAGCCCATGAGCAGTTCTTC; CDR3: CATSRDGLAHEQFF
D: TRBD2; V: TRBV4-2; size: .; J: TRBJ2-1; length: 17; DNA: TGTGCCAGCAGCCAAGATGTTTGGCTAGCGGGTTACAATGAGCAGTTCTTC; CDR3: CASSQDVWLAGYNEQFF
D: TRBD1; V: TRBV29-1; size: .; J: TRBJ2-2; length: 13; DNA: TGCAGCGTTGTCCCCAGGGGGCCCGGGGAGCTGTTTTTT; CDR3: CSVVPRGPGELFF
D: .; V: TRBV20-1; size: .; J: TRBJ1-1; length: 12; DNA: TGCAGTGCTGCCGACATGAACACTGAAGCTTTCTTT; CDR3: CSAADMNTEAFF
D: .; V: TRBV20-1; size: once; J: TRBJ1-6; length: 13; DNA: TGCAGTGCCCCCGGGACTCGGACTTCACCCCTCCACTTT; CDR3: CSAPGTRTSPLHF
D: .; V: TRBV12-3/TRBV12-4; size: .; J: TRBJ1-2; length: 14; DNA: TGTGCCAGCAGCGCTTCCATTGGACGGGTCGGCTACACCTTC; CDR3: CASSASIGRVGYTF
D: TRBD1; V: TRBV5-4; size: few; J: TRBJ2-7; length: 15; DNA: TGTGCCAGCAGCTTACCGGGACAGGGAGCCTACGAGCAGTACTTC; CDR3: CASSLPGQGAYEQYF
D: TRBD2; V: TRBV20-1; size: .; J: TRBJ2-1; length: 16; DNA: TGCAGTGCCCCGCCTCGGGGAGGGGACTTCTACAATGAGCAGTTCTTC; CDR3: CSAPPRGGDFYNEQFF
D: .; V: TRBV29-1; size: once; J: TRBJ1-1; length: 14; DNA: TGCAGCGTTCGGCTCCCCCAGGTGAACACTGAAGCTTTCTTT; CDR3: CSVRLPQVNTEAFF
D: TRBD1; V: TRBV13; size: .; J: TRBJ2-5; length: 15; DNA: TGTGCCAGCAGCGAACGCACAGGGGGCAGGGAGACCCAGTACTTC; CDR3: CASSERTGGRETQYF
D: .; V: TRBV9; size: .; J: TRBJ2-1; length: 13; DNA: TGTGCCAGCAGCACCTCTCCCGACAATGAGCAGTTCTTC; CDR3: CASSTSPDNEQFF
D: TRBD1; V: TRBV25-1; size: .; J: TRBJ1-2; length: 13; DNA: TGTGCCAGCCCCGGAGGGGACAGGGGGGGCTACACCTTC; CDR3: CASPGGDRGGYTF
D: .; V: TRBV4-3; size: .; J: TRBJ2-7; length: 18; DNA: TGCGCCAGCAGCCAAGCCGGGCCCCAAGCATGGAGCTCCTACGAGCAGTACTTC; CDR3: CASSQAGPQAWSSYEQYF
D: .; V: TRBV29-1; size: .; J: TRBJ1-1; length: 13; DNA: TGCAGCACCCGGGGGGGCTTGAACACTGAAGCTTTCTTT; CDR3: CSTRGGLNTEAFF
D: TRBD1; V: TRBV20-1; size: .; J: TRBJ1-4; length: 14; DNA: TGCAGTGCTAGAGTCCTAACAGGGGATGAAAAACTGTTTTTT; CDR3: CSARVLTGDEKLFF
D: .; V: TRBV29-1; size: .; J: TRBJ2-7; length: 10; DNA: TGCAGCGTTACGGCGAACGAGCAGTACTTC; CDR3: CSVTANEQYF
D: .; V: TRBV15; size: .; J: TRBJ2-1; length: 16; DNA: TGTGCCACCAGCAGAGATGTGCGGGACGCCGACAATGAGCAGTTCTTC; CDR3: CATSRDVRDADNEQFF
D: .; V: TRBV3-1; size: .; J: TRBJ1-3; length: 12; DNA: TGTGCCAGCAGCCCCGCGGCAAACACCATATATTTT; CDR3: CASSPAANTIYF
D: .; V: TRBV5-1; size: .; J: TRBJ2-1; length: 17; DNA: TGCGCCAGCAGCGAGGCTTCTCTAGGGAGCCTTTACAATGAGCAGTTCTTC; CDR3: CASSEASLGSLYNEQFF
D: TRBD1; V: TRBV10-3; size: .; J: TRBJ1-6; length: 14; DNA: TGTGCCATCAGCGGGACAGGTTGGGATTCACCCCTCCACTTT; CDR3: CAISGTGWDSPLHF
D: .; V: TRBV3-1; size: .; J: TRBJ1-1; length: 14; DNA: TGTGCCAGCGCCCCCCAGGGGAGTAGTACTGAAGCTTTCTTT; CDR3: CASAPQGSSTEAFF
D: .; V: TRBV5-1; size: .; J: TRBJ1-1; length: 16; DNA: TGCGCCAGCAGCCTAGATGAGACACTGTTGGCCACTGAAGCTTTCTTT; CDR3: CASSLDETLLATEAFF
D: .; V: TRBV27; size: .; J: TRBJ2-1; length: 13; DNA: TGTGCGATTCGGGGGAGGCTAGACAATGAGCAGTTCTTC; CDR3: CAIRGRLDNEQFF
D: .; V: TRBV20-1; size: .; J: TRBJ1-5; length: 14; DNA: TGCAGTGCAGAGACAGGTTCGAGCAATCAGCCCCAGCATTTT; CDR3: CSAETGSSNQPQHF
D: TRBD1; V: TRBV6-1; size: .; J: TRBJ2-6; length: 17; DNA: TGTGCCAGCAGACTACAGGGGTTCGGAACTGGGGCCAACGTCCTGACTTTC; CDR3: CASRLQGFGTGANVLTF
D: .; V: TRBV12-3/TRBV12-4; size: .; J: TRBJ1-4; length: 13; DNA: TGTGCCAGCAGAAGCCGGGAGAGAGAAAAACTGTTTTTT; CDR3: CASRSREREKLFF
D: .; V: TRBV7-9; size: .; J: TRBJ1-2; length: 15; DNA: TGTGCCAGCAGCTTAGAATTGGGGACCAACTATGGCTACACCTTC; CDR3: CASSLELGTNYGYTF
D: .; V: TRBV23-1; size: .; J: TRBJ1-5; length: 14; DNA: TGCGCCAGCAGTCTAAGGGCTCGGGATCAGCCCCAGCATTTT; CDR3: CASSLRARDQPQHF
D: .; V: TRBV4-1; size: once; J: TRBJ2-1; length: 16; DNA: TGCGCCAGCAGCCACATGACTATCAGTAGCTACAATGAGCAGTTCTTC; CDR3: CASSHMTISSYNEQFF
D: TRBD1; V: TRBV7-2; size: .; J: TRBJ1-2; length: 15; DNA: TGTGCCAGCAGCTTAAGGACAGGGGGCCAGGATGGCTACACCTTC; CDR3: CASSLRTGGQDGYTF
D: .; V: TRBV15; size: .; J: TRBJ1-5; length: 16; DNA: TGTGCCACCAGCAGAGGAGGGAGAGGGGGTAATCAGCCCCAGCATTTT; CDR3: CATSRGGRGGNQPQHF
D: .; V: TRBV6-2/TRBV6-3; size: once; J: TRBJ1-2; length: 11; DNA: TGTGCCAGCAGTTACTCGATTGGCTACACCTTC; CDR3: CASSYSIGYTF
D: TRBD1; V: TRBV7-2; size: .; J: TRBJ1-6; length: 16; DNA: TGTGCCAGCAGCTTAGTCAGCGGGACAGGGGGTTCACCCCTCCACTTT; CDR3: CASSLVSGTGGSPLHF